A single sample gave rise to the 5 T cell receptor beta chains below, sequenced in a study of T cell responses to AZD1222 COVID-19 vaccine. Some clones are missing from TCRdb's copy, which holds only in-frame ones; the method was immunoSEQ multiplex PCR. The sample includes roughly 120,000 clones, approximately 92% of them seen just once. This specimen consisted of peripheral blood, obtained on day 0 of AZD1222 vaccination. The receptors were sampled from an adult in good health.

V usage is TRBV28 and J usage is TRBJ1-1; possibly TRBD1 for D (6 bases). Per the germline V gene, CDR1 is MDHEN and CDR2 is SYDVKM. CDR3 length: 16 residues. V lost 3 bases to trimming and J lost 13 bases, with 27 bases between them. The CDR3 DNA reads TGTGCCAGCAGTTTGTTTGAAGATAAGGGGGACTTCTTAGGTTTCTTT. Amino acids: CASSLFEDKGDFLGFF.

This clone was seen a single time. The chain uses TRBV27 and TRBJ2-7, with D maybe TRBD2 (6 bases). The CDR3 extends over 15 amino acids. The V gene's germline CDR1 is MNHEY and CDR2 SMNVEV (reference sequence). The ends were cut back, 5 bases at V and 3 bases at J, with 17 bases in the middle. The CDR3 spells CASSPTSPYLYEQYF. The CDR3, as DNA: TGTGCCAGCAGTCCAACTAGCCCCTACCTCTACGAGCAGTACTTC.

This sequence joins TRBV30 and TRBJ1-5, with a weak D call TRBD1 (6 bases). Germline CDR1 and CDR2: GTSNPN and SVGIG (reference sequence). This CDR3 is 16 amino acids long. The germline V and J ends were trimmed by 2 bases and 2 bases, with 16 bases remaining between them. CDR3 DNA sequence: TGTGCCTGGAGTATCAGGGGAAACGGAGGCAATCAGCCCCAGCATTTT. This translates into CAWSIRGNGGNQPQHF.

The chain is built from TRBV7-9 and TRBJ2-2; possibly TRBD2 for D (5 bases). This CDR3 has 14 amino acids. Per the germline V gene, CDR1 is SEHNR and CDR2 is FQNEAQ (reference sequence). V was clipped by 3 bases and J by 8 bases, with 13 bases between them. CDR3 loop: CASSFIRGSGELFF. In DNA form, the CDR3 reads TGTGCCAGCAGCTTCATACGGGGTTCTGGGGAGCTGTTTTTT.

V is TRBV6-5 and J is TRBJ2-1, with 12 positions matching TRBD2. The ends lost 6 bases at V and 4 bases at J; junction bases unmatched: 4. Germline values: CDR1 MNHEY, CDR2 SVGAGI. The CDR3 spans 15 residues. CDR3 nucleotide sequence: TGTGCCAGCAGGACTGGACTAGCGGGGTACAATGAGCAGTTCTTC. It specifies CASRTGLAGYNEQFF.